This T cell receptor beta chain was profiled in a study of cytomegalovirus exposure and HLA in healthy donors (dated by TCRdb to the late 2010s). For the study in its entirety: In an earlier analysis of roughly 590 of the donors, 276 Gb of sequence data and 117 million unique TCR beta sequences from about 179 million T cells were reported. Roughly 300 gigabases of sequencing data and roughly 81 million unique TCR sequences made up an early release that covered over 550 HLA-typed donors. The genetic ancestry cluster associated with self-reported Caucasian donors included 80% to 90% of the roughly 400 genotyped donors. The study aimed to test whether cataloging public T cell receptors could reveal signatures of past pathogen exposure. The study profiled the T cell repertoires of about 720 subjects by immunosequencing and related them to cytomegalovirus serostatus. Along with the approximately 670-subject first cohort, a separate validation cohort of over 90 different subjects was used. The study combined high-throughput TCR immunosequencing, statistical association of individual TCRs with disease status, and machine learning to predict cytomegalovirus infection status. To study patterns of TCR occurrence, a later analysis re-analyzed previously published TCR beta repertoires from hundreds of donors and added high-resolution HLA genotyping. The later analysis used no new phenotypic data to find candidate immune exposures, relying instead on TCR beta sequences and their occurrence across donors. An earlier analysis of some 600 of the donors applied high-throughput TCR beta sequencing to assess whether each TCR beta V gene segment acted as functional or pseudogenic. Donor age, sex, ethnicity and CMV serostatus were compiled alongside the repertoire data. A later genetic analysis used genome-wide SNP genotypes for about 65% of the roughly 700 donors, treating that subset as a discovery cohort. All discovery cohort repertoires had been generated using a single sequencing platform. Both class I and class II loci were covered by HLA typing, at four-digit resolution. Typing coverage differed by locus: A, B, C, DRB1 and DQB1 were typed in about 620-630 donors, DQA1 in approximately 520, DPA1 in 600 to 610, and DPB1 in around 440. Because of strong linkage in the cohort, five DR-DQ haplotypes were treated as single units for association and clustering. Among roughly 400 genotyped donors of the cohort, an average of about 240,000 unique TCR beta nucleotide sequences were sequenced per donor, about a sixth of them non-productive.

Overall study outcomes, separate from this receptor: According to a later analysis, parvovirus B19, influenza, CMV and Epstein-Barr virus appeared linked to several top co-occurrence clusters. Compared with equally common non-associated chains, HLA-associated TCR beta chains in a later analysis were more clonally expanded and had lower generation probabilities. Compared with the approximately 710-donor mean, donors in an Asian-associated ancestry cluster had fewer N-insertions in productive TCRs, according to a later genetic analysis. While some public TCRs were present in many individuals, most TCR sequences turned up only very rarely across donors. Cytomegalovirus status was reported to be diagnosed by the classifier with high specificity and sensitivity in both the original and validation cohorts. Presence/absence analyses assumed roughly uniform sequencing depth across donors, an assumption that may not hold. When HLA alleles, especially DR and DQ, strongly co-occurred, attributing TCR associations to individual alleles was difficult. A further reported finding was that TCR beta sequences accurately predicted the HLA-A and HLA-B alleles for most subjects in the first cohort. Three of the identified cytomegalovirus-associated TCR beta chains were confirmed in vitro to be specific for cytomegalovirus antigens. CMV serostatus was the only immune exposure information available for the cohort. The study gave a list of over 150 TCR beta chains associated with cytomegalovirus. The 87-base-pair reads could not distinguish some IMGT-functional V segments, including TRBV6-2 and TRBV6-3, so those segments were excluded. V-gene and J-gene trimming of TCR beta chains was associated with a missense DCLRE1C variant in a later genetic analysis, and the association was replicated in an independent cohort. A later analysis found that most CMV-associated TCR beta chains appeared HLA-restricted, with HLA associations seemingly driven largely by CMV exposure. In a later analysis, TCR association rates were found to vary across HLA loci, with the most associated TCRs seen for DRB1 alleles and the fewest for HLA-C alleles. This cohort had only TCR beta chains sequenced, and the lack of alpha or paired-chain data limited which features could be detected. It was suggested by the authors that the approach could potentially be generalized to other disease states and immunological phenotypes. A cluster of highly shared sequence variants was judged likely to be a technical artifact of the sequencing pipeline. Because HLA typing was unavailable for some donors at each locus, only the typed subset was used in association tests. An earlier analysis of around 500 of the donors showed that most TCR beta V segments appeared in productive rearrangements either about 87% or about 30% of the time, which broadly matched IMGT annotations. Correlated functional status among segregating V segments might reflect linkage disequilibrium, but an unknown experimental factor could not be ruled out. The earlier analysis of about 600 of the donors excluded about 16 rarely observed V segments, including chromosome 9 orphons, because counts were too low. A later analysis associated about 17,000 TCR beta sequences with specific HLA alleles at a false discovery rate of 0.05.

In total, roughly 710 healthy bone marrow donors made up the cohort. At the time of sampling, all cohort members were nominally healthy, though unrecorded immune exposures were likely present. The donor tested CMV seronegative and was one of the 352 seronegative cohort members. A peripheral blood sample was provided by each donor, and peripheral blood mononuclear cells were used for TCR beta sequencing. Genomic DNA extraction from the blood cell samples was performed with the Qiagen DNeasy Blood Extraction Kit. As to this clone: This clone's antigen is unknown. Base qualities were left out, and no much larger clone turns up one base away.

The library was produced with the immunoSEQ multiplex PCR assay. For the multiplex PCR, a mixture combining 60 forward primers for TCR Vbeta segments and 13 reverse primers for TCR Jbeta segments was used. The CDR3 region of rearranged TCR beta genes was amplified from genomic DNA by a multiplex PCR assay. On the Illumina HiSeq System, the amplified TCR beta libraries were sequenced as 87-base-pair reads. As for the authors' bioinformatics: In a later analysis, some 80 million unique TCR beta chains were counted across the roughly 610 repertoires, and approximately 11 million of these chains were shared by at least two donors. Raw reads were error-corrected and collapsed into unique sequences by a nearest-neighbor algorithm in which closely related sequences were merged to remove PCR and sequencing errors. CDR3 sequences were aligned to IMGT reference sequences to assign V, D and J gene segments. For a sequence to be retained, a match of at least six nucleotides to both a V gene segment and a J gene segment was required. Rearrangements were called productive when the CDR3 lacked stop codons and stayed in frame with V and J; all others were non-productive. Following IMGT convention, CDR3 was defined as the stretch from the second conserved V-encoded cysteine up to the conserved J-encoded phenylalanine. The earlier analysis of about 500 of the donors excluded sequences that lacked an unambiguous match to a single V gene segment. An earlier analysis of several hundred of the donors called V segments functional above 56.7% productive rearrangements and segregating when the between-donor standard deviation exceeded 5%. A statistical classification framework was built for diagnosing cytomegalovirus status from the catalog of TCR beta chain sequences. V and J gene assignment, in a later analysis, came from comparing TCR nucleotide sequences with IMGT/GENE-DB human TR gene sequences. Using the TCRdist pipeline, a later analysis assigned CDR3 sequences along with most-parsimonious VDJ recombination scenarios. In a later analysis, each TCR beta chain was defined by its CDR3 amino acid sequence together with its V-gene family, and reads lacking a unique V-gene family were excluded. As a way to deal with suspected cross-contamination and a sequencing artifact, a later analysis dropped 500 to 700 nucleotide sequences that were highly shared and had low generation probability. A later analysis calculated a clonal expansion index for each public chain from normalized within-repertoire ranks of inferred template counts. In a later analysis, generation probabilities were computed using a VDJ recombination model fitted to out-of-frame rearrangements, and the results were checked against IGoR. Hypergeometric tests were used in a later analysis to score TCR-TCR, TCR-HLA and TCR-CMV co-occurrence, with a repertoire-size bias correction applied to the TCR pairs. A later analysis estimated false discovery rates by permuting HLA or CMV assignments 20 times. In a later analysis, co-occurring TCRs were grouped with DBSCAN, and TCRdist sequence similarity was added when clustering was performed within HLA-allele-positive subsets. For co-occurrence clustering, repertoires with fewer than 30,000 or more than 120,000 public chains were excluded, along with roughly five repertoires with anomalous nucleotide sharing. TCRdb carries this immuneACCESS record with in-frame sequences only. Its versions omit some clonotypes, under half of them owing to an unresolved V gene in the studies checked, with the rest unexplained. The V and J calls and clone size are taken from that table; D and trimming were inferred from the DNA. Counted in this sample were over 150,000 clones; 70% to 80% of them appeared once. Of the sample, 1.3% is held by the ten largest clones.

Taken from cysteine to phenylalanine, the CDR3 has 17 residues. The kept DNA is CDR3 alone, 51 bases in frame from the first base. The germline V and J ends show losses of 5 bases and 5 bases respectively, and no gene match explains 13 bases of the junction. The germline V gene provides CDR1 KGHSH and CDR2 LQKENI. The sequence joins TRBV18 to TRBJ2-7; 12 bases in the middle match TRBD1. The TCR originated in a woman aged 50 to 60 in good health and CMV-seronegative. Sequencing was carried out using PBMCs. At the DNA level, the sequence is TGTGCCAGCTCAGCCTATATCCAAGGGACAGGGGGCGACGAGCAGTACTTC. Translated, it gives CASSAYIQGTGGDEQYF. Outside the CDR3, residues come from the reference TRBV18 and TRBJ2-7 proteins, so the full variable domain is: NAGVMQNPRHLVRRRGQEARLRCSPMKGHSHVYWYRQLPEEGLKFMVYLQKENIIDESGMPKERFSAEFPKEGPSILRIQQVVRGDSAAYFCASSAYIQGTGGDEQYFGPGTRLTVT.